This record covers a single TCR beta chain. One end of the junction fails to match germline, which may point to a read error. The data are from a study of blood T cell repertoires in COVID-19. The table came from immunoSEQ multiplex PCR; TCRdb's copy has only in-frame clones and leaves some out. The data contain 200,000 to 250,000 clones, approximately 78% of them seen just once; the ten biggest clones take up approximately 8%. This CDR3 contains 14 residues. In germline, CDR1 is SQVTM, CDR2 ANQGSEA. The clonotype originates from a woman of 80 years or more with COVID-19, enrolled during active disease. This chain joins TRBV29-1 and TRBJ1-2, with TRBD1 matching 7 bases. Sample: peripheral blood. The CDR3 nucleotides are TGCAGCGCCGATTTGACAGGGACCCTTGATGGGTACACCTTC. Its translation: CSADLTGTLDGYTF.